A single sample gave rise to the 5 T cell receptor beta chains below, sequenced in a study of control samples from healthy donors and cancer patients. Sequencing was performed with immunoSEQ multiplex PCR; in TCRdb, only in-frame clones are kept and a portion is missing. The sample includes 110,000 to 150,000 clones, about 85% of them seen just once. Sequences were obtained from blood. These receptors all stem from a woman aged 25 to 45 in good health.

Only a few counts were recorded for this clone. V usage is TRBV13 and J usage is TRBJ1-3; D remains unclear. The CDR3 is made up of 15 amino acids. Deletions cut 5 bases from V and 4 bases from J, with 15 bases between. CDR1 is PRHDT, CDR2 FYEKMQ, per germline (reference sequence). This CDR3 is CASSPGRVEGNTIYF. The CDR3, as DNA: TGTGCCAGCAGCCCGGGAAGAGTGGAAGGAAACACCATATATTTT.

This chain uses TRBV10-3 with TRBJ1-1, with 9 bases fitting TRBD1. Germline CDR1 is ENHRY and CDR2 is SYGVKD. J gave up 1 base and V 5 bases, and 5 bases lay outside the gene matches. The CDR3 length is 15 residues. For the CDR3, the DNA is TGTGCCATCAGTCCCCGACAGGGGGAGAACACTGAAGCTTTCTTT. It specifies CAISPRQGENTEAFF.

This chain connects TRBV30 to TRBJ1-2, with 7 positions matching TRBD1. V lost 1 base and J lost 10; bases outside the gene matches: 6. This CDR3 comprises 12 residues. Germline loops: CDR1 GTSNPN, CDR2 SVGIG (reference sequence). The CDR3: CAWSDYRGIYTF. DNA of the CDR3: TGTGCCTGGAGTGACTACAGGGGTATCTACACCTTC. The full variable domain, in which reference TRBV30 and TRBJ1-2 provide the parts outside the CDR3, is SQTIHQWPATLVQPVGSPLSLECTVEGTSNPNLYWYRQAAGRGLQLLFYSVGIGQISSEVPQNLSASRPQDRQFILSSKKLLLSDSGFYLCAWSDYRGIYTFGSGTRLTVV.

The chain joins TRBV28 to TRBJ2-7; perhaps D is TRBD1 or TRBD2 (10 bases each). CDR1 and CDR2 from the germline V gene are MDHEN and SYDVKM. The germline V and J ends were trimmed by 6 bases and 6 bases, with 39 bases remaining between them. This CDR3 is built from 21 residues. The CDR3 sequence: CASRPGQGVLAGATESSEQYF. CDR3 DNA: TGTGCCAGCAGGCCAGGACAGGGGGTGCTAGCGGGAGCTACGGAAAGTAGCGAGCAGTACTTC.

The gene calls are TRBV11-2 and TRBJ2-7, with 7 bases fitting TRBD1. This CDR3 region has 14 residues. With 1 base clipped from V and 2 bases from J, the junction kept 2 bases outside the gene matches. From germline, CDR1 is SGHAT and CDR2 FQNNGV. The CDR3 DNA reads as TGTGCCAGCAGCTTAGGGCAGGGGGCCTACGAGCAGTACTTC. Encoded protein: CASSLGQGAYEQYF.